Below, 16 T cell receptor beta chains from the same sample are listed, as sequenced in a study of T cells in Graves' hyperthyroidism and ophthalmopathy. RNA transcripts gave rise to amplified TCR beta CDR3 regions. First-round RT-PCR targeting the TCR CDR3 was performed with the HTBI primer set. Each CDR3 protein gets one entry after TCRdb re-called the multiplex PCR reads with MiXCR. The data show more than 300,000 distinct CDR3 sequences, approximately 13% seen once. Sequences were obtained from blood. All receptors come from a woman aged 30 to 39 with Graves' hyperthyroidism.

In its sample, this clonotype was seen a few times. This chain connects TRBV4-2 to TRBJ2-7; TRBD2 might be the D (6 bases). Germline CDR1 LGHNA, CDR2 YNFKEQ. Trimming shortened V by 1 base and J by 2 bases, and 12 bases separated the two germline ends. The CDR3 spans 15 residues. The CDR3 coding sequence is TGTGCCAGCAGCCAAGTCGGCAGGAGGGCCTACGAGCAGTACTTC. It yields the protein CASSQVGRRAYEQYF.

This clonotype was recorded many times. V usage is TRBV11-2 and J usage is TRBJ2-4, with 8 bases aligning to TRBD1. V lost 6 bases, J lost 6 bases, and 10 bases stayed unmatched. Looked up from germline, CDR1 is SGHAT and CDR2 is FQNNGV. The length of the CDR3 is 15 residues. Written as DNA, the CDR3 is TGTGCCAGCAGACACAGGGGGGAGAGTAGAAACATTCAGTACTTC. Translation gives CASRHRGESRNIQYF.

This clonotype was counted ten times or more. The chain joins TRBV29-1 to TRBJ1-1; D is undetermined. The CDR3 is made up of 12 amino acids. The germline gives CDR1 SQVTM, CDR2 ANQGSEA. Trimming removed 4 bases from V and 0 bases from J, with 6 bases in between. DNA for the CDR3: TGCAGCGTTGGGTGGATGAACACTGAAGCTTTCTTT. Translating gives CSVGWMNTEAFF.

As DNA, the CDR3 is TGTGCCAGCAGCTTTGGAGGGTCTACCTACGAGCAGTACTTC. Protein product: CASSFGGSTYEQYF. The chain combines TRBV5-6 with TRBJ2-7; TRBD2 is a possible D gene (6 bases). The CDR3 has 14 residues. V shed 2 bases and J shed 2 bases, with 11 bases lying between them. Germline-derived CDR1 and CDR2 are SGHDT and YYEEEE.

The chain carries TRBV27 and TRBJ1-2; D may be TRBD1 (5 bases). The ends were cut back, 1 base at V and 6 bases at J, with 12 bases in the middle. CDR3 length: 14 residues. Germline loops: CDR1 MNHEY, CDR2 SMNVEV (reference sequence). CDR3 DNA sequence: TGTGCCAGCAGTTTATATTCGGGGGGGAATGGCTACACCTTC. Translated, it gives CASSLYSGGNGYTF.

This rearrangement joins TRBV14 to TRBJ2-7; 10 nucleotides align to TRBD1. Germline V gene sequence: CDR1 SGHDN, CDR2 FVKESK. There are 15 residues in the CDR3. The trim removed 3 bases at V and 5 bases at J, leaving 7 bases unmatched. The CDR3 nucleotides are TGTGCCAGCAGCCACCTCGGGACAGGGGATAACGAGCAGTACTTC. Translating gives CASSHLGTGDNEQYF. Supplemented by reference TRBV14 and TRBJ2-7, the full variable domain reads EAGVTQFPSHSVIEKGQTVTLRCDPISGHDNLYWYRRVMGKEIKFLLHFVKESKQDESGMPNNRFLAERTGGTYSTLKVQPAELEDSGVYFCASSHLGTGDNEQYFGPGTRLTVT.

This clonotype has ten or more counts. The DNA of the CDR3 is TGTGCCAGCAGTTACGGGGCTGGCTATGGCTACACCTTC. Translated: CASSYGAGYGYTF. The rearrangement links TRBV28 to TRBJ1-2, with D maybe TRBD1 (5 bases). This CDR3 is 13 amino acids long. CDR1 is MDHEN, CDR2 SYDVKM, per germline. V dropped 4 bases and J dropped 4 bases, with 10 bases sitting between them.

This clonotype was seen only a few times. The J gene is TRBJ1-4, the V gene TRBV3-1; D is uncertain. Trimming stripped 1 base from V and 11 bases from J, with 14 bases between. Germline-derived CDR1 and CDR2 are LGHDT and YNNKEL (reference sequence). This CDR3 has 14 residues. The CDR3 spells CASSQVRRGGKLFF. CDR3 DNA sequence: TGTGCCAGCAGCCAAGTCCGTCGAGGTGGGAAACTGTTTTTT.

This clonotype turned up a few times. A read error is possible here, since a much larger clone lies one base away. The CDR3 does not close with the conserved phenylalanine or tryptophan, likely indicating a read error. This chain connects TRBV12-3 or TRBV12-4 to TRBJ2-5; no reliable D call. Trimming stripped 6 bases from V and 2 bases from J, with 10 bases between. The CDR3 sequence is 13 residues long. The CDR3 loop is CASSSGPQETQYL. CDR3 DNA sequence: TGTGCCAGCAGCTCCGGGCCTCAAGAGACCCAGTACCTC.

This clonotype was counted many times. The chain employs TRBV6-1 and TRBJ2-7; TRBD2 aligns across 10 bases. Germline assignment: CDR1 MNHNS and CDR2 SASEGT. The CDR3 runs 13 residues. The V gene end was trimmed by 6 bases and the J gene end by 7 bases; junction bases not matched to a gene: 6. The DNA for the CDR3 is TGTGCCAGCAGGACTAGCGGGTTGCCGGAGCAGTACTTC. It is translated as CASRTSGLPEQYF.

The table lists this clonotype with many counts. The rearrangement links TRBV28 to TRBJ2-1; weak D call: TRBD1 (6 bases). The CDR3 is 12 amino acids. Looked up from germline, CDR1 is MDHEN and CDR2 is SYDVKM. V lost 4 bases and J 9 bases, leaving 10 bases between the germline ends. The CDR3 coding sequence is TGTGCCAGCAGTTGGGACATTTTTGAGCAGTTCTTC. Translated: CASSWDIFEQFF.

This clonotype was seen at least ten times. This sequence joins TRBV28 and TRBJ1-5, with 8 bases fitting TRBD1. The length of the CDR3 is 15 residues. CDR1 is MDHEN and CDR2 is SYDVKM in the germline V gene. J lost 2 bases, V lost 4 bases, and 4 bases had no gene match. In DNA, the CDR3 is TGTGCCAGCAGTTCGGACAGGGAGCGCAATCAGCCCCAGCATTTT. Translation gives CASSSDRERNQPQHF.

This clonotype appeared many times. J is TRBJ2-7 and V is TRBV29-1, with 13 bases identical to TRBD2. The CDR3 spans 14 residues. Germline V gives CDR1 SQVTM, CDR2 ANQGSEA. With V trimmed by 6 bases and J by 4 bases, 6 bases remained unmatched. The CDR3 DNA reads as TGCAGCGTCGCAACGACTAGCGGGAGGTACGAGCAGTACTTC. Its protein is CSVATTSGRYEQYF.

This clonotype was seen a handful of times. V gene TRBV6-1 combines with J gene TRBJ2-3; D possibly uses TRBD1 or TRBD2 (7 bases each). Deletions cut 6 bases from V and 2 bases from J, with 15 bases between. The CDR3 covers 15 residues. Germline CDR1 reads MNHNS; CDR2 reads SASEGT. This CDR3 is CASRHQGGATDTQYF. In nucleotides, the CDR3 is TGTGCCAGCAGGCATCAGGGGGGGGCCACAGATACGCAGTATTTT.

This clonotype was counted a few times. The gene calls are TRBV9 and TRBJ2-1; TRBD2 matches at 11 bases. Germline V gene lookup returns CDR1 SGDLS and CDR2 YYNGEE. CDR3 length equals 19 residues. Trimming at V came to 4 bases and at J to 0 bases, leaving 12 bases not matched to a gene. CDR3 DNA: TGTGCCAGCAGCAAAGCCGGGACTAGCGGCGAGAACTCCTACAATGAGCAGTTCTTC. As protein: CASSKAGTSGENSYNEQFF.

This clonotype came up many times. The V and J genes are TRBV7-2 and TRBJ2-1, with 7 bases matching TRBD2. Germline CDR1 SGHTA, CDR2 FQGNSA. The CDR3 is made up of 14 amino acids. Trimming cost V 2 bases and J 9 bases; bases outside gene matches: 7. The CDR3 nucleotides read TGTGCCAGCAGCTTATCGGGAGGCTTGGGTGAGCAGTTCTTC. It is translated as CASSLSGGLGEQFF.